This is a list of T cell receptor beta chains from one sample in a study of human T cells and chemical hapten exposure. TCRdb redid the calling of the RACE reads with MiXCR, one entry per CDR3 protein. Of more than 85,000 distinct CDR3 sequences in the sample, around 34% were seen once. The material was whole blood, obtained in connection with sensitization to the hapten diphenylcyclopropenone (DPC). The receptors derive from a man aged 35 to 55 with alopecia areata. Some clones in this sample may be carry-over from other donors' samples. CDR3s include the opening cysteine and the closing phenylalanine or tryptophan. The D gene is left open where the match is weak. Clone size, where shown, is once, few, many, or a class for clones that have expanded.

D,V,J,size,CDR3,DNA
NA,TRBV20-1,TRBJ1-1,NA,CSARDPATEAFF,TGCAGTGCTAGAGATCCAGCCACTGAAGCTTTCTTT
TRBD1,TRBV5-1,TRBJ2-5,NA,CASSSGDRDQETQYF,TGCGCCAGCAGCTCCGGGGACAGGGACCAAGAGACCCAGTACTTC
NA,TRBV6-2/TRBV6-3,TRBJ2-1,NA,CASTPTEYNEQFF,TGTGCCAGCACCCCGACTGAATACAATGAGCAGTTCTTC
NA,TRBV27,TRBJ2-1,NA,CASSRHPLNEQFF,TGTGCCAGCAGCCGGCACCCCCTAAATGAGCAGTTCTTC
TRBD2,TRBV29-1,TRBJ2-3,few,CSVEFVAGGIADTQYF,TGCAGCGTTGAATTTGTAGCGGGAGGGATTGCAGATACGCAGTATTTT
NA,TRBV28,TRBJ1-4,NA,CASSFLGAEKLFF,TGTGCCAGCAGTTTTTTAGGGGCTGAAAAACTGTTTTTT
TRBD1,TRBV4-3,TRBJ1-3,NA,CASSQEAEGATGNTIYF,TGCGCCAGCAGCCAAGAGGCGGAGGGGGCGACTGGAAACACCATATATTTT
TRBD2,TRBV5-1,TRBJ2-5,NA,CASSFFRGSLETQYF,TGCGCCAGCAGCTTCTTTCGCGGGAGCCTGGAGACCCAGTACTTC
TRBD2,TRBV7-2,TRBJ2-1,NA,CASSSSGLAGYNEQFF,TGTGCCAGCAGCTCGTCTGGTCTAGCGGGTTACAATGAGCAGTTCTTC
NA,TRBV7-9,TRBJ2-3,NA,CTSSLGVSGPTDTQYF,TGTACCAGCAGCTTAGGAGTCTCGGGTCCGACAGATACGCAGTATTTT
NA,TRBV4-3,TRBJ2-3,NA,CASSPAPASTDTQYF,TGCGCCAGCAGCCCCGCCCCGGCTAGCACAGATACGCAGTATTTT
NA,TRBV7-2,TRBJ1-5,NA,CASSLQQNQPQHF,TGTGCCAGCAGCCTACAGCAAAATCAGCCCCAGCATTTT
TRBD1,TRBV19,TRBJ1-2,NA,CASSTDIQGALYGYTF,TGTGCCAGTAGTACCGATATACAGGGGGCTCTCTATGGCTACACCTTC
NA,TRBV30,TRBJ2-5,NA,CAWGRRGSNQETQYF,TGTGCCTGGGGTAGGAGGGGGTCGAACCAAGAGACCCAGTACTTC
TRBD1,TRBV27,TRBJ2-3,few,CASSFTDRALSTDTQYF,TGTGCCAGCAGTTTCACGGACAGGGCCCTTAGCACAGATACGCAGTATTTT
TRBD1,TRBV20-1,TRBJ2-3,few,CSATGDRGLRTDTQYF,TGCAGTGCTACAGGGGACAGGGGCTTAAGGACAGATACGCAGTATTTT
NA,TRBV5-1,TRBJ2-4,NA,CASSPRGEEGGYLDIQYF,TGCGCCAGCAGCCCCCGCGGTGAGGAGGGAGGTTATTTGGACATTCAGTACTTC
TRBD1,TRBV7-2,TRBJ2-3,NA,CASSIRTGGAGDTQYF,TGTGCCAGCAGCATCAGGACAGGGGGCGCGGGGGATACGCAGTATTTT
NA,TRBV6-5,TRBJ1-1,NA,CASRQDRRSEAFF,TGTGCCAGCAGACAAGACAGGAGGTCTGAAGCTTTCTTT
NA,TRBV14,TRBJ1-1,few,CASSQTDPDYTEAFF,TGTGCCAGCAGCCAAACTGACCCCGACTATACTGAAGCTTTCTTT
NA,TRBV25-1,TRBJ2-2,NA,CASSEYGGANTGELFF,TGTGCCAGCAGTGAATATGGAGGGGCGAACACCGGGGAGCTGTTTTTT
NA,TRBV28,TRBJ2-7,NA,CASSTSPVAYF,TGTGCCAGCAGTACGAGCCCTGTGGCATACTTC
NA,TRBV24-1,TRBJ2-6,few,CATSESTKRPGANVLTF,TGTGCCACCAGTGAATCTACTAAACGCCCTGGGGCCAACGTCCTGACTTTC
TRBD1,TRBV12-3/TRBV12-4,TRBJ2-5,NA,CASNLGTEQETQYF,TGTGCCAGCAACCTTGGGACAGAACAAGAGACCCAGTACTTC
NA,TRBV28,TRBJ2-4,NA,CASSPAGAAKNIQYF,TGTGCCAGCAGTCCCGCCGGGGCGGCCAAAAACATTCAGTACTTC
TRBD2,TRBV6-6,TRBJ2-5,NA,CASSETSGAGTQYF,TGTGCCAGCAGTGAGACTAGCGGTGCCGGGACCCAGTACTTC
TRBD1,TRBV5-1,TRBJ1-1,NA,CASGIDRQGNEAFF,TGCGCCAGTGGGATCGATCGACAGGGGAATGAAGCTTTCTTT
NA,TRBV7-9,TRBJ2-5,once,CASSFLQGSGETQYF,TGTGCCAGCAGCTTCCTCCAGGGTTCGGGAGAGACCCAGTACTTC
NA,TRBV4-2,TRBJ1-6,NA,CASAGTLKDSPLHF,TGTGCCAGCGCTGGGACATTAAAGGATTCACCCCTCCACTTT
NA,TRBV6-2/TRBV6-3,TRBJ2-1,few,CASSRGYNEQFF,TGTGCCAGCAGTCGGGGGTACAATGAGCAGTTCTTC
NA,TRBV19,TRBJ1-2,once,CASSSDGYTF,TGTGCCAGTAGTTCGGATGGCTACACCTTC
NA,TRBV6-5,TRBJ2-1,once,CASSCTSMSSYNEQFF,TGTGCCAGCAGTTGCACATCGATGTCAAGCTACAATGAGCAGTTCTTC
TRBD2,TRBV5-1,TRBJ2-5,NA,CASSPTSGTGEETQYF,TGCGCCAGCAGCCCAACTAGCGGGACCGGCGAAGAGACCCAGTACTTC
TRBD2,TRBV9,TRBJ2-7,few,CASSVGSIGLAAEQYF,TGTGCCAGCAGCGTAGGCTCGATCGGACTAGCGGCTGAGCAGTACTTC
TRBD2,TRBV4-2,TRBJ2-3,NA,CASSPALAGATDTQYF,TGTGCCAGCAGCCCGGCACTAGCGGGAGCAACAGATACGCAGTATTTT
TRBD2,TRBV20-1,TRBJ2-2,NA,CSAGILTSGGELFF,TGCAGTGCTGGGATTCTGACTAGCGGCGGGGAGCTGTTTTTT
TRBD2,TRBV7-7,TRBJ2-3,NA,CASSQAGGPADTQYF,TGTGCTAGCAGCCAAGCGGGAGGGCCGGCAGATACGCAGTATTTT
TRBD2,TRBV3-1,TRBJ2-1,NA,CASSQDLRTSGSYKIF,TGTGCCAGCAGCCAAGATCTTAGGACTAGCGGGAGTTATAAAATCTTC
NA,TRBV28,TRBJ2-3,NA,CASSLSSLLDTQYF,TGTGCCAGCAGTTTATCTTCGCTGCTAGATACGCAGTATTTT
NA,TRBV3-1,TRBJ2-1,few,CASSQVTGLGNEQFF,TGTGCCAGCAGCCAAGTTACGGGGCTCGGAAATGAGCAGTTCTTC